Following are 18 T cell receptor beta chains from one sample sequenced in a study of metastatic and nonmetastatic thyroid tumors (dated by TCRdb to 2018 to 2021). Library construction relied on PCR. This sample was sequenced with an Illumina HiSeq 4000. The public reads were run again by TCRdb, first through fastp at Q25 and then through MiXCR, and only productive beta chains were kept. A total of about 40,000 clones appear in this sample, around 28% of them only once. Together, the top ten hold 9.9% of the sample. No treatment had been received by any patient before thyroid surgery. The sample comprised blood. The receptors come from a male donor with papillary thyroid cancer or a benign thyroid nodule (not recorded which). Some clones in this sample may be carry-over from other donors' samples.

This clone was seen ten or more times. This chain joins TRBV24-1 and TRBJ2-5, with D unresolved. The CDR3 length is 12 residues. The V gene lost 0 bases and the J gene lost 5 bases, with 3 bases spanning the gap. Germline V gene data show CDR1 as KGHDR and CDR2 as SFDVKD. The chain's CDR3 is CATSDLMETQYF. The CDR3 nucleotides are TGTGCCACCAGTGATTTGATGGAGACCCAGTACTTC.

This clone was detected a few times. Here the CDR3 DNA reads TGTGCCAGCAGTACAAGCACTCGACAGGGAAGCTGGTCACCCCTCCACTTT. It yields the protein CASSTSTRQGSWSPLHF. The chain links TRBV6-1 to TRBJ1-6; 7 bases map to TRBD1. This CDR3 comprises 17 residues. The trim removed 5 bases at V and 10 bases at J, leaving 17 bases unmatched. The germline gives CDR1 MNHNS, CDR2 SASEGT.

The rearrangement links TRBV11-1 to TRBJ2-5; D possibly matches TRBD1 or TRBD2 (6 bases each). The CDR3 is made up of 15 amino acids. Per the germline V gene, CDR1 is SGHAT and CDR2 is FQDESV (reference sequence). CDR3 sequence: CEGSDRTAAGETQYF. The CDR3 bases are TGTGAAGGCAGCGACCGGACAGCAGCGGGAGAGACCCAGTACTTC.

As regards this clone: The junction departs from germline at one end; a sequencing error may be responsible. Here the CDR3 DNA reads TGTGCCAGCAGCCGGGATGGGGGCTCCTACAATGAGCAGATCTTC. It encodes CASSRDGGSYNEQIF. This rearrangement joins TRBV11-2 to TRBJ2-1, with D possibly being TRBD1 (6 bases). Germline V CDR1 and CDR2: SGHAT, FQNNGV. This CDR3 is 15 amino acids long.

The rearrangement uses TRBV5-1 and TRBJ1-4; 7 bases fit TRBD1. The CDR3 loop spans 15 amino acids. V trimming: 4 bases; J trimming: 0 bases; junction bases outside the gene matches: 3. The V gene's germline CDR1 is SGHRS and CDR2 YFSETQ. The CDR3 sequence is CASSGGTATNEKLFF. In DNA, the CDR3 is TGCGCCAGCAGCGGCGGGACAGCAACTAATGAAAAACTGTTTTTT.

This clone has a count of ten or more. The chain has TRBV5-6 and TRBJ2-3, with 9 bases aligning to TRBD1. V lost 0 bases, J lost 2 bases, and 4 bases stayed unmatched. The length of the CDR3 is 16 residues. Germline values: CDR1 SGHDT, CDR2 YYEEEE. CDR3 loop: CASSLVGTGYTDTQYF. In nucleotides, the CDR3 is TGTGCCAGCAGCTTGGTCGGGACAGGGTACACAGATACGCAGTATTTT.

This clone was counted only a few times. The chain employs TRBV6-2 or TRBV6-3 and TRBJ2-7; TRBD2 agrees at 9 bases. The CDR3 sequence is 15 residues long. Trimming at V came to 11 bases and at J to 3 bases, leaving 14 bases not matched to a gene. Germline CDR1 is MNHEY and CDR2 is SVGEGT. CDR3 in DNA: TGTGCCGGTGCTAGGGGGGCTAGCGGGAACTACGAGCAGTACTTC. This encodes CAGARGASGNYEQYF.

This clone was counted many times. The rearrangement links TRBV28 to TRBJ1-5, with D possibly matching TRBD1 (5 bases). The CDR3 is 16 amino acids. Trimming removed 7 bases at V and 0 bases at J, with 16 bases between. Germline lookup yields CDR1 MDHEN and CDR2 SYDVKM. The chain's CDR3 is CASTLGGGGSNQPQHF. The DNA of the CDR3 is TGTGCCAGCACCCTCGGGGGGGGGGGTAGCAATCAGCCCCAGCATTTT.

This clone was found many times. This chain uses TRBV4-2 with TRBJ2-3, with TRBD2 identical over 15 bases. Germline CDR1 is LGHNA and CDR2 is YNFKEQ. The CDR3 extends over 16 amino acids. V dropped 1 base and J dropped 4; count of bases not matched to a gene: 0. CDR3 region: CASSQGTSGGADTQYF. The CDR3 DNA is TGTGCCAGCAGCCAAGGGACTAGCGGGGGGGCAGATACGCAGTATTTT.

This clone has more than one count but fewer than ten. Other DNA variants within this sample encode the same CDR3. V gene TRBV6-1 combines with J gene TRBJ2-1, with D possibly being TRBD1 or TRBD2 (6 bases each). V was clipped by 6 bases and J by 6 bases, with 18 bases between them. Germline CDR1 and CDR2: MNHNS and SASEGT. CDR3 length: 15 amino acids. The CDR3 DNA is TGTGCCAGCAGCGAAACCCCGGGGGCAGCCAATGAGCAGTTCTTC. Translation: CASSETPGAANEQFF.

This clone has only a few counts. Its ends do not fully match the called genes, so a read error is possible. The genes are TRBV6-5 and TRBJ2-6; no firm D call. The CDR3 extends over 16 amino acids. Germline CDR1 is MNHEY and CDR2 is SVGAGI. CDR3 in DNA: TGTGCCAGCAGTTACTCGACGTTCTCTGGTGCCAACGTCCTGACTTTC. Translated: CASSYSTFSGANVLTF.

The chain uses TRBV2 and TRBJ1-5, with D uncertain. Looked up from germline, CDR1 is SNHLY and CDR2 is FYNNEI. This CDR3 comprises 13 residues. The V end was cut by 6 bases, the J end by 0 bases, with 6 bases between. The CDR3 loop is CASRGTSNQPQHF. DNA for the CDR3: TGTGCCAGCAGGGGCACTAGCAATCAGCCCCAGCATTTT.

This clone occurred a few times. The chain carries TRBV6-1 and TRBJ1-5, with 10 positions matching TRBD1. Germline V gene data show CDR1 as MNHNS and CDR2 as SASEGT. This CDR3 region has 15 residues. With V trimmed by 4 bases and J by 7 bases, 7 bases remained unmatched. The CDR3 DNA follows: TGTGCCAGCAGTGGAAAGACAGGGGGCGAGCAGCCCCAGCATTTT. Its translation: CASSGKTGGEQPQHF.

The rearrangement links TRBV7-2 to TRBJ1-1; D uncertain. Germline CDR1 reads SGHTA; CDR2 reads FQGNSA. Deletions cut 0 bases from V and 5 bases from J, with 16 bases between. The CDR3 is made up of 16 amino acids. CDR3 nucleotide sequence: TGTGCCAGCAGCTTAGCCCCAAACAGTATTGGGACTGAAGCTTTCTTT. As protein: CASSLAPNSIGTEAFF.

This clone has only a few counts. One junction end disagrees with the germline gene, perhaps due to a read error. The gene calls are TRBV12-3 or TRBV12-4 and TRBJ2-3; 9 bases are shared with TRBD2. This CDR3 contains 15 residues. The CDR3 bases are TGTGTCAGCAGAACGTTCCTAGCGGGGTTAGATACGCAGTATTTT. Its protein is CVSRTFLAGLDTQYF.

This clone was counted only a few times. The chain couples TRBV19 to TRBJ2-1; 8 nucleotides agree with TRBD1. Germline assignment: CDR1 LNHDA and CDR2 SQIVND (reference sequence). There are 14 residues in the CDR3. J gave up 7 bases and V 10 bases, and 12 bases lay outside the gene matches. The chain's CDR3 is CAITPWTGKNEQFF. The CDR3 coding sequence is TGTGCCATTACCCCTTGGACAGGGAAAAATGAGCAGTTCTTC.

The rearrangement uses TRBV5-5 and TRBJ2-7, with TRBD2 matching over 7 bases. The V segment lost 1 base and the J segment 1 base; nucleotides outside the gene matches: 5. CDR1 and CDR2 (germline): SGHKS, YYEKEE (reference sequence). CDR3 size: 15 residues. The CDR3 region is CASSLFRGVSYEQYF. The CDR3 coding sequence is TGTGCCAGCAGCTTGTTCCGGGGGGTTTCCTACGAGCAGTACTTC.

The chain carries TRBV20-1 and TRBJ2-1; 16 positions agree with TRBD2. The ends lost 1 base at V and 0 bases at J; junction bases unmatched: 9. The CDR3 runs to 20 residues. Germline CDR1 reads DFQATT; CDR2 reads SNEGSKA (reference sequence). CDR3 in amino acids: CSARVDPGLAGGGSYNEQFF. The CDR3 DNA reads as TGCAGTGCTAGAGTCGATCCGGGACTAGCGGGAGGGGGCTCCTACAATGAGCAGTTCTTC.